This TCR beta chain is from a study of draining lymph node invasion in breast cancer (dated by TCRdb to about 2020). With regard to the full study: In a separate targeted assay, bulk TCR-beta CDR3 sequencing compared sorted memory regulatory T cells and memory conventional CD4 T cells across breast cancer tissues. In the separate targeted TCR sequencing, lymph nodes from a handful of patients were covered, and primary tumors were sequenced for three of those patients. From every patient, the primary tumor plus matched non-invaded and tumor-invaded tumor-draining lymph nodes were collected, and both Treg and Tconv subsets were profiled.

The library was produced with bulk RNA-seq. The data were produced on an Illumina HiSeq 2500. The published analysis was carried out like this. For the separate targeted TCR-seq dataset, MiXCR version 2.1.5 with default parameters extracted and quantified CDR3 sequences from raw reads. Each TCR-beta clone in the separate targeted TCR-seq dataset was defined by the V gene, J gene and CDR3 sequence taken together. The separate targeted TCR-seq dataset was filtered by first dropping clones with fewer than three counts and then keeping only the 90% most strongly expressed clones in each sample. In the separate targeted TCR-seq dataset, Treg-Tconv overlap was computed as shared clones divided by total Treg clones per tissue, times 100. In-frame beta chains were kept once TCRdb had trimmed the public reads at Q25 with fastp and called clones with MiXCR. Records with the same CDR3 protein are collapsed into one entry carrying the most frequent genes and DNA. What appears here as the V and J calls and clone size reflects TCRdb's work, not the paper's. The sample has fewer than 950 distinct CDR3 sequences on record, roughly 62% of them singletons. Roughly 35% of the sample is in the top ten clones.

What the study reported, not specific to this receptor: TCRs shared between the Treg and Tconv subsets were viewed as suggestive of, but not proof of, a common clonal origin. Some of the top 100 tumor clones were detected in invaded and non-invaded nodes, suggesting recirculation between tumor and draining nodes. The data could not resolve whether Treg conversion took place in a given organ or whether converted Tregs recirculated between nodes and tumor. The tumor top-100 clone tracking analysis could be carried out in only a couple of patients. In the targeted TCR-seq data, Tregs appeared to be more clonally expanded than Tconvs in all tissues, and lower diversity was found for both subsets in tumor than in lymph nodes. Roughly 12-22% of Treg TCRs were shared with Tconvs per tissue, interpreted as suggesting peripheral Treg induction.

From the cysteine through the phenylalanine, the CDR3 covers 11 amino acids. Only the CDR3 portion is preserved as DNA: 33 bases, with reading frame beginning at the first base. The germline V gene (reference sequence) supplies CDR1 MNHEY and CDR2 SMNVEV. Cut back by 7 bases and 1 base, the V and J ends lie 4 bases apart. With respect to this clonotype: Its specific antigen is unknown. One base away there is no much larger clone; base qualities are not given.

Memory conventional CD4 T cells were isolated by sorting for CD4+ CD45RA- CD25- cells. Before staining and sorting, T cells were pre-enriched using a Miltenyi Pan T Cell isolation kit. Primary tumors were characterized by immunohistochemistry for estrogen receptor, progesterone receptor, HER2 and Ki-67. Within a few hours after surgery, the fresh surgical tissue was processed by cutting it into small fragments. Tissue fragments were enzymatically digested with Liberase TL plus DNase for less than 25 minutes and filtered through a 40-micrometer strainer. Sorting used a BD FACS Aria II with about 97-99% purity, after DAPI live/dead staining. Sorted cells were lysed in TCL buffer, and RNA was purified using a Norgen Single Cell RNA purification kit that included DNase treatment.

Recombination linked TRBV27 to TRBJ1-1; no confident D gene assignment can be made. This receptor was identified in a female donor with luminal breast cancer. Sequencing was done on a sample of sorted memory CD4+ effector T cells from the tumor. This sample's cell subset or site label indicates: CD45RA-negative sorted CD4+ T cells (memory Tconv or effector/memory Treg). The sequenced DNA: TGTGCCAGCAAAAAGAACACTGAAGCTTTCTTT. Protein translation: CASKKNTEAFF.